This TCR beta chain is drawn from a study of cytomegalovirus exposure and HLA in healthy donors. The overall study: The 95 to 150 validation repertoires, a later analysis reported, used the same platform as the approximately 670 first-cohort repertoires. Study-level findings and limits: Researchers counted roughly 160 TCR beta chains as cytomegalovirus-associated.

Germline-derived CDR1 and CDR2 are SEHNR and FQNEAQ (reference sequence). This CDR3 spans 16 amino acids. Trimming cost V 4 bases and J 6 bases, with 20 bases left between them. This clone was observed a single time. The antigen is unknown. The donors were part of the validation cohort of 100 to 150 subjects. That cohort was separate from the first cohort, which comprised some 670 subjects. TCRdb's table, derived via immunoSEQ multiplex PCR, lists solely in-frame clones and lacks some. The sample has approximately 150,000 clones, roughly 86% seen once; the top ten hold roughly 2.7%. This TCR was sampled from a man between 18 and 35 years old in good health and CMV-seropositive. The gene calls are TRBV7-9 and TRBJ2-3; the D gene is possibly TRBD2 (5 bases). The sequenced sample was PBMCs. The CDR3 bases are TGTGCCAGCAGCTCGTCCCGGGAAAACCGTTTCGATACGCAGTATTTT. Its translation is CASSSSRENRFDTQYF.